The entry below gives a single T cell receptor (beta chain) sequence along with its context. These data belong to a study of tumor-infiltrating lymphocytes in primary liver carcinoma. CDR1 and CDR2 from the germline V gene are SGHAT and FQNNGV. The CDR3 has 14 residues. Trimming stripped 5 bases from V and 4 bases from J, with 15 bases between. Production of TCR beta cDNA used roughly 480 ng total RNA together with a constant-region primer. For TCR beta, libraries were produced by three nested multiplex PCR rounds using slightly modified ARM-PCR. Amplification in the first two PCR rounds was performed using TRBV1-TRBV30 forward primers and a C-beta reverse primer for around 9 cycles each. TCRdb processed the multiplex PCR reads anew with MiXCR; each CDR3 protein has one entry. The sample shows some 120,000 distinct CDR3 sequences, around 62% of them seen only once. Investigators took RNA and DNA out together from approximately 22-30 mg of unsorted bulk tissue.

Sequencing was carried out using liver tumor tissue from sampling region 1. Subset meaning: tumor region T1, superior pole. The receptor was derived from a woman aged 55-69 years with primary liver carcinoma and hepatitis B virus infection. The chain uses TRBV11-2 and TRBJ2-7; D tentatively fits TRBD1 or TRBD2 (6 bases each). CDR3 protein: CASSQTRGVYEQYF. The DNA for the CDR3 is TGTGCCAGCAGCCAGACTAGGGGGGTGTACGAGCAGTACTTC.